The 8 T cell receptor beta chains below all came from one sample that was sequenced in a study of blood T cell repertoires in COVID-19. Here immunoSEQ multiplex PCR was the method, and the copy in TCRdb shows in-frame clones only, minus some. The sample has 95,000 to 110,000 clones, roughly 84% seen once. The sequenced material came from peripheral blood. Source of these receptors: a human donor in a cohort sampled during active COVID-19.

The V gene is TRBV6-2 or TRBV6-3, the J gene TRBJ2-1; maybe TRBD2 (6 bases). The CDR3 extends over 15 amino acids. Germline loops: CDR1 MNHEY, CDR2 SVGEGT. Trimming shortened V by 5 bases and J by 3 bases, and 14 bases separated the two germline ends. The chain's CDR3 is CASSMWGVIYNEQFF. The CDR3 coding sequence is TGTGCCAGCAGTATGTGGGGGGTCATCTACAATGAGCAGTTCTTC.

This chain uses TRBV28 with TRBJ1-1; the match to TRBD1 covers 7 bases. Germline lookup yields CDR1 MDHEN and CDR2 SYDVKM. Germline trimming cut 8 bases from V and 0 bases from J; bases unmatched to any gene: 3. The CDR3 runs to 13 residues. In nucleotides, the CDR3 is TGTGCCAGCCAGGGGGGAGTGAACACTGAAGCTTTCTTT. It specifies CASQGGVNTEAFF.

J is TRBJ1-2 and V is TRBV5-4; D is perhaps TRBD1 (5 bases). V lost 4 bases and J 0 bases, leaving 10 bases between the germline ends. Looked up from germline, CDR1 is SGHNT and CDR2 is YYREEE (reference sequence). This CDR3 has 14 residues. CDR3 in amino acids: CASSLGQANYGYTF. DNA for the CDR3: TGTGCCAGCAGCCTAGGACAAGCTAACTATGGCTACACCTTC.

This chain joins TRBV2 and TRBJ1-4; D is unclear. The V end was cut by 6 bases, the J end by 8 bases, with 13 bases between. The CDR3 extends over 13 amino acids. Germline-derived CDR1 and CDR2 are SNHLY and FYNNEI. In nucleotides, the CDR3 is TGTGCCAGCAGGGCCAATAGGAGGGAAAAACTGTTTTTT. Its translation: CASRANRREKLFF.

This clone was counted between two and nine times. The V and J genes are TRBV10-3 and TRBJ2-7, with 7 bases matching TRBD1. With V trimmed by 3 bases and J by 1 base, 3 bases remained unmatched. This CDR3 comprises 14 residues. Germline assignment: CDR1 ENHRY and CDR2 SYGVKD. The CDR3 bases are TGTGCCATCAGTGAAGGGGGCACGTCCTACGAGCAGTACTTC. The encoded protein is CAISEGGTSYEQYF.

CDR3 bases: TGTGCCAGCAGCGTAGCACAGGACCCCTACAATGAGCAGTTCTTC. Encoded protein: CASSVAQDPYNEQFF. This chain links TRBV9 with TRBJ2-1; D is perhaps TRBD1 (5 bases). This CDR3 contains 15 residues. The V and J ends lost 0 bases and 2 bases respectively, with 9 bases between them. CDR1 and CDR2 from the germline V gene are SGDLS and YYNGEE.

The chain uses TRBV12-5 and TRBJ2-7, with 11 nucleotides matching TRBD1. The CDR3 spans 16 residues. V lost 0 bases, J lost 0 bases, and 1 base stayed unmatched. CDR1 is LGHNT, CDR2 FRNRAP, per germline. CDR3 DNA sequence: TGTGCTAGTGGTTTGGTCGGGACAGGGGGCTCCTACGAGCAGTACTTC. This translates into CASGLVGTGGSYEQYF.

The chain combines TRBV5-1 with TRBJ2-2, with D possibly TRBD1 on 6 matching bases. This CDR3 is 16 amino acids long. Germline V gives CDR1 SGHRS, CDR2 YFSETQ. The germline V and J ends were trimmed by 3 bases and 0 bases, with 12 bases remaining between them. Written as DNA, the CDR3 is TGCGCCAGCAGCTGGTCCGGGACAACGAACACCGGGGAGCTGTTTTTT. This gives the protein CASSWSGTTNTGELFF. The whole variable domain, remainder taken from reference TRBV5-1 and TRBJ2-2, is KAGVTQTPRYLIKTRGQQVTLSCSPISGHRSVSWYQQTPGQGLQFLFEYFSETQRNKGNFPGRFSGRQFSNSRSEMNVSTLELGDSALYLCASSWSGTTNTGELFFGEGSRLTVL.